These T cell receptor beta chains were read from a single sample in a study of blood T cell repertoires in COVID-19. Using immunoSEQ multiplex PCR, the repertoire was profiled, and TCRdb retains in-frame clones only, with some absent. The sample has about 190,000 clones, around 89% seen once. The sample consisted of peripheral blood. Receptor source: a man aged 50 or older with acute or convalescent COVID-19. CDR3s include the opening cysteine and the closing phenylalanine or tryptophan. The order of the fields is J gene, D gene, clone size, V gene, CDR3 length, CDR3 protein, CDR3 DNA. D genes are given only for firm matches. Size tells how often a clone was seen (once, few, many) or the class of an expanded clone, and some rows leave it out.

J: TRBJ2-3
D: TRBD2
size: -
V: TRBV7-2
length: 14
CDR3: CASSGRGGLDTQYF
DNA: TGTGCCAGCAGCGGTCGCGGGGGGCTTGATACGCAGTATTTT

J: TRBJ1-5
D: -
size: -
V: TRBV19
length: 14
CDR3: CASQRHTSNQPQHF
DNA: TGTGCCAGTCAAAGACACACTAGCAATCAGCCCCAGCATTTT

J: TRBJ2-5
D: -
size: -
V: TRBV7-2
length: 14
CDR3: CASSLDRVRQTQYF
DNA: TGTGCCAGCAGCTTAGATCGAGTCAGGCAGACCCAGTACTTC

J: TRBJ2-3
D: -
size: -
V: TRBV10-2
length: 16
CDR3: CASRPGTPKGTDTQYF
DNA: TGCGCCAGCAGACCCGGGACTCCGAAAGGCACAGATACGCAGTATTTT

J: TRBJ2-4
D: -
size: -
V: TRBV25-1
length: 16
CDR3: CASSEFRAGAKNIQYF
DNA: TGTGCCAGCAGTGAATTTAGGGCGGGAGCCAAAAACATTCAGTACTTC

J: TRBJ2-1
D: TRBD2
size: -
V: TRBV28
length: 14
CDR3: CASILTSGYNEQFF
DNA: TGTGCCAGCATTTTGACTAGCGGCTACAATGAGCAGTTCTTC

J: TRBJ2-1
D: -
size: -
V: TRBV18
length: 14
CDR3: CASSPREIDNEQFF
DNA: TGTGCCAGCTCACCCCGGGAAATCGACAATGAGCAGTTCTTC

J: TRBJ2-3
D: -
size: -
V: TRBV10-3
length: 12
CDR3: CAISEGLDTQYF
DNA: TGTGCCATCAGTGAGGGCTTAGATACGCAGTATTTT

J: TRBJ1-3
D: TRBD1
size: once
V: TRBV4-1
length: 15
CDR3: CASSQEGQGRNTIYF
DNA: TGCGCCAGCAGCCAAGAGGGACAGGGGAGAAACACCATATATTTT

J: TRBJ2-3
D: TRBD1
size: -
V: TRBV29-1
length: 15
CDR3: CSVGGRDRPADTQYF
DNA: TGCAGCGTTGGGGGCCGGGACAGACCTGCAGATACGCAGTATTTT

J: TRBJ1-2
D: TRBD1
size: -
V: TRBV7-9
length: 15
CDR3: CASSRLGQGNYGYTF
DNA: TGTGCCAGCAGCCGCCTCGGACAGGGGAACTATGGCTACACCTTC

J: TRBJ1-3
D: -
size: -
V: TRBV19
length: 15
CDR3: CASFRSGLSGNTIYF
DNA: TGTGCCAGTTTCCGGTCCGGTCTCTCTGGAAACACCATATATTTT

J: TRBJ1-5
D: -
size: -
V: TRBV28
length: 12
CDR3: CASSLEDQPQHF
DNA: TGTGCCAGCAGTTTGGAGGATCAGCCCCAGCATTTT

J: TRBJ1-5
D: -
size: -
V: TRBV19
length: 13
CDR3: CASSPSGNQPQHF
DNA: TGTGCCAGTAGTCCTTCTGGCAATCAGCCCCAGCATTTT

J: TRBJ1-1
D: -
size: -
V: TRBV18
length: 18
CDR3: CASSPARDSRSFGTEAFF
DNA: TGTGCCAGCTCACCAGCGAGGGACTCTCGATCGTTTGGCACTGAAGCTTTCTTT

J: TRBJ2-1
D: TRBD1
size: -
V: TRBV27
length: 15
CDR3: CASSLSRTGWNEQFF
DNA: TGTGCCAGCAGTTTATCCCGGACAGGGTGGAATGAGCAGTTCTTC

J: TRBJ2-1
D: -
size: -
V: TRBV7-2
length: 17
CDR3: CASSPTRGTDIYNEQFF
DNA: TGTGCCAGCAGCCCGACTAGAGGGACCGACATTTACAATGAGCAGTTCTTC

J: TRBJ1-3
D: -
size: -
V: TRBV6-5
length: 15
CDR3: CASSYSGGAGNTIYF
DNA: TGTGCCAGCAGTTACTCAGGGGGTGCTGGAAACACCATATATTTT

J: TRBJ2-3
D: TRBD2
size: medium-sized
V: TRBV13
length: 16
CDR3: CASSLYGGSGTDTQYF
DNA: TGTGCCAGCAGCTTATATGGCGGGAGCGGCACAGATACGCAGTATTTT

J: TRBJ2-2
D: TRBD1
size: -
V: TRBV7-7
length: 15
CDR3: CASSPRTGGGGELFF
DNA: TGTGCCAGCAGCCCCCGGACAGGGGGCGGCGGGGAGCTGTTTTTT

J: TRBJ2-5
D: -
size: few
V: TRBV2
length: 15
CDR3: CASNSGGGTQETQYF
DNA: TGTGCCAGCAACTCCGGGGGAGGTACCCAAGAGACCCAGTACTTC

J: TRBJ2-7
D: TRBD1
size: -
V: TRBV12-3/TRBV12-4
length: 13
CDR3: CASSLTGVGEQYF
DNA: TGTGCCAGCAGCTTGACAGGGGTTGGCGAGCAGTACTTC

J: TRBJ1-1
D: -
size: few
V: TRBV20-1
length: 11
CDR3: CSAARVSEAFF
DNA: TGCAGTGCTGCCCGGGTGTCTGAAGCTTTCTTT

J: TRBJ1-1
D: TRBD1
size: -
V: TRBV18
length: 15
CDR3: CASSPRQGRDTEAFF
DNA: TGTGCCAGCTCACCGCGACAGGGGAGGGACACTGAAGCTTTCTTT

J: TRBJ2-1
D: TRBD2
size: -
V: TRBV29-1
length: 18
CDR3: CSVEARRRGVRTYNEQFF
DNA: TGCAGCGTTGAAGCCAGGAGGCGGGGGGTGAGGACCTACAATGAGCAGTTCTTC

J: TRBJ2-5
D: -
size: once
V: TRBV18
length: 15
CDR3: CASSPGGHKQETQYF
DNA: TGTGCCAGCTCACCGGGAGGACACAAGCAAGAGACCCAGTACTTC

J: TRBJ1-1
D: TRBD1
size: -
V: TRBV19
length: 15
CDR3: CASSHWTGMNTEAFF
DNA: TGTGCCAGTAGTCACTGGACAGGGATGAACACTGAAGCTTTCTTT

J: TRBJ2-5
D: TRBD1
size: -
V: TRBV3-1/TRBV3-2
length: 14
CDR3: CASSRRDSQETQYF
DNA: TGTGCCAGCAGCCGCCGGGACAGTCAAGAGACCCAGTACTTC

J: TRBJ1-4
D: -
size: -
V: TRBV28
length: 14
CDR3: CASSSGQMHEKLFF
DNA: TGTGCCAGCAGTTCCGGACAGATGCATGAAAAACTGTTTTTT

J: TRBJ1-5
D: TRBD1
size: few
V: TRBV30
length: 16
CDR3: CAWSGGQVYSNQPQHF
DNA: TGTGCCTGGAGCGGCGGACAGGTATATAGCAATCAGCCCCAGCATTTT

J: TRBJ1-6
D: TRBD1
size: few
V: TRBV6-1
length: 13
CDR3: CASSETGGSPLHF
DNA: TGTGCCAGCAGTGAAACAGGGGGCTCACCCCTCCACTTT

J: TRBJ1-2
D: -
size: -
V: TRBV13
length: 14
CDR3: CASSLVSGNYGYTF
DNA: TGTGCCAGCAGCTTAGTTTCAGGGAACTATGGCTACACCTTC

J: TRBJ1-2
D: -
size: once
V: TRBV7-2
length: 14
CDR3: CASSSLGGNYGYTF
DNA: TGTGCCAGCAGCTCTCTCGGGGGGAACTATGGCTACACCTTC

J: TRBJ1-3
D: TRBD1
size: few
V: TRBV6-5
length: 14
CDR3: CASTKGASGNTIYF
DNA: TGTGCCAGCACTAAGGGGGCGAGCGGAAACACCATATATTTT

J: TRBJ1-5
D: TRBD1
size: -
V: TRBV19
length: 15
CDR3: CASSIQGATDQPQHF
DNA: TGTGCCAGTAGTATACAGGGGGCCACTGATCAGCCCCAGCATTTT

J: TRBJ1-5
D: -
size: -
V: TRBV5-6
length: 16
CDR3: CARRTRSAIRNQPQHF
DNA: TGTGCCAGAAGAACGAGGTCAGCAATCCGGAATCAGCCCCAGCATTTT

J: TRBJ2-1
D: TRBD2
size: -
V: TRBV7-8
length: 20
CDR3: CASSLAGTSGGVGSYNEQFF
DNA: TGTGCCAGCAGCTTAGCGGGGACTAGCGGGGGGGTAGGATCCTACAATGAGCAGTTCTTC

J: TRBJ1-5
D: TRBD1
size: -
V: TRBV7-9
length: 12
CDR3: CASSSTGGSQHF
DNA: TGTGCCAGCAGCTCCACAGGGGGATCCCAGCATTTT

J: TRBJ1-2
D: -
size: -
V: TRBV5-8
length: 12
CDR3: CASTQRVLGYTF
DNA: TGTGCCAGCACCCAACGAGTTCTTGGCTACACCTTC

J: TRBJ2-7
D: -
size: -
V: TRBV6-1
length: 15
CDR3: CASSEKVRFSYEQYF
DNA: TGTGCCAGCAGTGAGAAGGTCAGGTTTTCTTACGAGCAGTACTTC

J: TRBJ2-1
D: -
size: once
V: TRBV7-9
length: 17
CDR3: CASSSSGTPWPYNEQFF
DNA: TGTGCCAGCAGCTCCAGCGGAACCCCCTGGCCCTACAATGAGCAGTTCTTC

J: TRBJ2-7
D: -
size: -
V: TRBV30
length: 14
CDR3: CAWSVGRGTYEQYF
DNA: TGTGCCTGGAGTGTAGGCAGGGGCACCTACGAGCAGTACTTC

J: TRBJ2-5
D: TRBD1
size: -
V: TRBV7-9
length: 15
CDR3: CASSGRQGAWETQYF
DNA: TGTGCCAGCAGCGGACGACAGGGGGCCTGGGAGACCCAGTACTTC

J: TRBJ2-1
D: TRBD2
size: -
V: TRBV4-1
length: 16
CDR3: CASSHLSGGSYNEQFF
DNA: TGCGCCAGCAGCCATTTAAGCGGGGGGTCCTACAATGAGCAGTTCTTC

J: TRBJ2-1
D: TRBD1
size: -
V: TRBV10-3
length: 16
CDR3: CAISDSLGGNYNEQFF
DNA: TGTGCCATCAGTGATTCCCTAGGGGGCAACTACAATGAGCAGTTCTTC

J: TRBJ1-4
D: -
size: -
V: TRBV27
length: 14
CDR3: CASRLTGGNEKLFF
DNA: TGTGCCAGCAGGTTGACAGGCGGAAATGAAAAACTGTTTTTT

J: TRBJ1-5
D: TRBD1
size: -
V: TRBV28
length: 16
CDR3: CASSSLRQGSNQPQHF
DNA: TGTGCCAGCAGCTCACTCCGACAGGGAAGCAATCAGCCCCAGCATTTT

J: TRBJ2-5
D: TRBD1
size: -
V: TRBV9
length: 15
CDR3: CASSQGQGRRETQYF
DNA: TGTGCCAGCAGCCAGGGACAGGGAAGGAGGGAGACCCAGTACTTC

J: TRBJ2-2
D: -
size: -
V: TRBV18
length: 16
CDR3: CASSPFRVGNTGELFF
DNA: TGTGCCAGCTCACCATTCCGAGTTGGGAACACCGGGGAGCTGTTTTTT

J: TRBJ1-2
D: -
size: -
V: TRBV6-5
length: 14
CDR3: CASRQGVSNYGYTF
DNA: TGTGCCAGCAGACAGGGAGTGTCTAACTATGGCTACACCTTC

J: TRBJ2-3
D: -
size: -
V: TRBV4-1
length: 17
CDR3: CASSQYSAGVHTDTQYF
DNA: TGCGCCAGCAGCCAATACTCTGCAGGCGTCCACACAGATACGCAGTATTTT

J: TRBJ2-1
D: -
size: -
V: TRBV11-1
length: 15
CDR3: CASSRGGSIRDEQFF
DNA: TGTGCCAGCAGCCGGGGAGGATCGATTCGCGATGAGCAGTTCTTC

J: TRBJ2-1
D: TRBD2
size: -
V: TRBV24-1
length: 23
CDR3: CATSDLRGAQGLAGAGSYNEQFF
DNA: TGTGCCACCAGTGATTTGCGTGGAGCCCAGGGACTAGCGGGGGCTGGATCCTACAATGAGCAGTTCTTC

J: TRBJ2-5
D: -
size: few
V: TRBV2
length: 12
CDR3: CASSEQQETQYF
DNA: TGTGCCAGCAGTGAACAGCAAGAGACCCAGTACTTC

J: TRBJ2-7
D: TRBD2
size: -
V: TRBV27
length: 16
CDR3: CASSLGSGTSGHEQYF
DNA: TGTGCCAGCAGTTTAGGGTCCGGGACTAGCGGCCACGAGCAGTACTTC